This TCR beta chain came from a study of T cell responses to AZD1222 COVID-19 vaccine. Some clones are missing from TCRdb's copy, which holds only in-frame ones; the method was immunoSEQ multiplex PCR. There are some 150,000 clones in the sample; around 88% occur only once, and roughly 3.5% lies in the top ten. This clone has only a few counts. The antigen is not known. The CDR3 totals 13 residues. In germline, CDR1 is SGHDT, CDR2 YYEEEE. J was trimmed by 10 bases and V by 1 base; bases with no gene match: 5. Findings and limits, study-wide: Donors were largely white British and mainly female; clonal diversity was possibly underestimated.

This chain joins TRBV5-6 and TRBJ1-1; the match to TRBD1 covers 9 bases. Specimen: peripheral blood, collected on day 0 of MenACWY control vaccination. This clonotype was sampled from an adult in good health. The CDR3 protein is CASSLTGGLGAFF. In DNA form, the CDR3 reads TGTGCCAGCAGCTTGACAGGGGGCCTTGGAGCTTTCTTT.